A selection of T cell receptor beta chains follows, all from one sample in a study of blood T cell repertoires in COVID-19. TCRdb's copy holds only in-frame clones and misses some; the assay was immunoSEQ multiplex PCR. The table records roughly 77,000 clones, under 85% of them present only once. The sequenced material came from peripheral blood. Receptors originate from a man aged 60 to 75 with COVID-19, enrolled during active disease. Both conserved end residues are part of each CDR3. The D gene is left open where the match is weak. Clone size is shown for a subset of rows, as once, few, many or a class of expanded clone.

d_call	v_call	cdr3_length	clone_size	j_call	cdr3_nt	cdr3_aa
NA	TRBV28	12	NA	TRBJ1-1	TGTGCCAGCAGTTTATCCGGGGTGGGAGCTTTCTTT	CASSLSGVGAFF
TRBD2	TRBV5-4	17	NA	TRBJ2-7	TGTGCCAGCAGCTTGGGTAGCGGGAGGGTCTTGGACTACGAGCAGTACTTC	CASSLGSGRVLDYEQYF
TRBD1	TRBV6-5	14	NA	TRBJ2-5	TGTGCCAGCAGATCTCGACAGGGGCAAGAGACCCAGTACTTC	CASRSRQGQETQYF
NA	TRBV6-5	10	NA	TRBJ2-7	TGTGCCAGCAGCATCTACGAGCAGTACTTC	CASSIYEQYF
NA	TRBV11-3	16	NA	TRBJ2-7	TGTGCCAGCAGCCCGGGTTTAGACAGGCCCCCTCACGAGCAGTACTTC	CASSPGLDRPPHEQYF
NA	TRBV18	14	once	TRBJ2-1	TGTGCCAGCTCACCTACTAGCTCCTACAATGAGCAGTTCTTC	CASSPTSSYNEQFF
TRBD1	TRBV12-5	14	NA	TRBJ2-7	TGTGCTAGTGGTTTGAGACAGGGGGCTGGGGAGCAGTACTTC	CASGLRQGAGEQYF
TRBD1	TRBV6-5	11	few	TRBJ1-2	TGTGCCAGCAGGACAGGGGATGGCTACACCTTC	CASRTGDGYTF
NA	TRBV7-9	15	NA	TRBJ2-5	TGTGCCAGCAGCTTAGTAGCGTTTTCCCAAGAGACCCAGTACTTC	CASSLVAFSQETQYF
TRBD1	TRBV11-2	14	few	TRBJ2-3	TGTGCCAGCAGCTATCGACCGGGACAGGATACGCAGTATTTT	CASSYRPGQDTQYF
TRBD1	TRBV5-1	14	NA	TRBJ2-5	TGCGCCAGCAGCGAGACAGGGGGTGGGGAGACCCAGTACTTC	CASSETGGGETQYF
NA	TRBV18	13	few	TRBJ2-7	TGTGCCAGCTCACAAAGTGACTTCTTCGCCCAGTACTTC	CASSQSDFFAQYF
TRBD1	TRBV7-2	14	NA	TRBJ2-3	TGTGCCAGCAGCTGGGACAGGGGCCCATATACGCAGTATTTT	CASSWDRGPYTQYF
TRBD2	TRBV2	15	NA	TRBJ2-1	TGTGCCAGCAGTGCCGAGCGGGGGCCCTTGGCGGAGCAGTTCTTC	CASSAERGPLAEQFF
NA	TRBV7-9	14	NA	TRBJ1-1	TGTGCCAGCAGCTTCCAGGCACTGAACACTGAAGCTTTCTTT	CASSFQALNTEAFF
NA	TRBV3-1/TRBV3-2	11	NA	TRBJ1-1	TGTGCCAGCAGCCAAACGGGTGAAGCTTTCTTT	CASSQTGEAFF
TRBD1	TRBV11-2	14	NA	TRBJ1-2	TGTGCCAGCAGCCGGGGGACAGGGGGTCTTGGCTACACCTTC	CASSRGTGGLGYTF
TRBD1	TRBV2	15	NA	TRBJ2-3	TGTGCCAGCAGTCCCCGGACAGGGGGAGGAGATACGCAGTATTTT	CASSPRTGGGDTQYF
NA	TRBV11-2	12	NA	TRBJ2-7	TGTGCCAGCAGCCGAACCGACAGTTCACAGTACTTC	CASSRTDSSQYF
NA	TRBV19	15	many	TRBJ1-5	TGTGCCAGTACCCTCGCGCCGATCAGCAATCAGCCCCAGCATTTT	CASTLAPISNQPQHF
NA	TRBV7-3	14	few	TRBJ2-3	TGTGCCAGCAGCTCATACCCGGGGTCAGATACGCAGTATTTT	CASSSYPGSDTQYF
NA	TRBV7-2	12	NA	TRBJ1-2	TGTGCCAGCAGCTTTGGGGGCCGAAGCTACACCTTC	CASSFGGRSYTF
TRBD2	TRBV5-1	14	NA	TRBJ2-7	TGCGCCAGCAGCTTGAATGGCGGGAGCTACGAGCAGTACTTC	CASSLNGGSYEQYF
TRBD1	TRBV6-2/TRBV6-3	14	NA	TRBJ1-2	TGTGCCAGCAGTCCAGAGACAGGGGGCTTTGGCTACACCTTC	CASSPETGGFGYTF
NA	TRBV2	16	few	TRBJ1-3	TGTGCCAGCAGTGATGTGGCCTTCTCCTCTGGAAACACCATATATTTT	CASSDVAFSSGNTIYF
NA	TRBV7-2	15	NA	TRBJ2-1	TGTGCCAGCAGCTTAGAATGGGGCCGAGAACATGAGCAGTTCTTC	CASSLEWGREHEQFF
TRBD1	TRBV19	13	few	TRBJ1-2	TGTGCCAGTAGTCTCCAGACAGGGATCGGCTACACCTTC	CASSLQTGIGYTF
NA	TRBV4-2	15	NA	TRBJ2-7	TGTGCCAGCAGCCAAGAATTGCGTACGCCCTACGAGCAGTACTTC	CASSQELRTPYEQYF
TRBD1	TRBV30	16	NA	TRBJ2-7	TGTGCCTGGAGTGTACAAACGGCAGGGGGCACCTACGAGCAGTACTTC	CAWSVQTAGGTYEQYF
NA	TRBV11-2	14	NA	TRBJ1-4	TGTGCCAGCAGCTTACGAGGGGGTTTGGAAAAACTGTTTTTT	CASSLRGGLEKLFF
TRBD1	TRBV6-5	15	NA	TRBJ1-1	TGTGCCAGCAGGTCAGCCGGGACAGGGAACACTGAAGCTTTCTTT	CASRSAGTGNTEAFF
NA	TRBV11-2	15	NA	TRBJ2-5	TGTGCCAGCCGAGTGTTTGGGAGTGGTGTAGAGACCCAGTACTTC	CASRVFGSGVETQYF
TRBD1	TRBV5-6	15	NA	TRBJ1-5	TGTGCCAGCAGCCCGGGGACAGGGGATAGTCAGCCCCAGCATTTT	CASSPGTGDSQPQHF
NA	TRBV12-5	10	once	TRBJ1-4	TGTGCTAGTTACTCTGAAAAACTGTTTTTT	CASYSEKLFF
TRBD1	TRBV12-5	15	many	TRBJ1-1	TGTGCTAGTGGTTTGGTTCTAACAGGGGACACTGAAGCTTTCTTT	CASGLVLTGDTEAFF
NA	TRBV5-4	16	NA	TRBJ2-5	TGTGCCAGCAGCTCCTTAGGAGGGGGCATAAAGGAGACCCAGTACTTC	CASSSLGGGIKETQYF
NA	TRBV5-4	12	NA	TRBJ1-1	TGTGCCAGCAGCTTCACAGGGTATGCAACTTTCTTT	CASSFTGYATFF
NA	TRBV6-2/TRBV6-3	14	NA	TRBJ2-1	TGTGCCAGCAGTAACTGGGGGGCCTACAATGAGCAGTTCTTC	CASSNWGAYNEQFF
NA	TRBV27	14	NA	TRBJ1-1	TGTGCCAGCGCCCTACTCCTCGGGATAACTGAAGCTTTCTTT	CASALLLGITEAFF
NA	TRBV2	15	NA	TRBJ2-5	TGTGCCAGCACCTACCAAAGAGGGATACAAGAGACCCAGTACTTC	CASTYQRGIQETQYF
TRBD2	TRBV5-5	14	NA	TRBJ2-5	TGTGCCAGCAGCGTCCGGGACTACTCCCCGTCCCAGTACTTC	CASSVRDYSPSQYF
NA	TRBV2	12	NA	TRBJ2-3	TGTGCCAGCAGTGACATAGGCGGTACGCAGTATTTT	CASSDIGGTQYF
TRBD1	TRBV7-2	13	NA	TRBJ2-7	TGTGCCAGCAGCCAACAGGGGTTCAACGAGCAGTACTTC	CASSQQGFNEQYF
NA	TRBV6-4	14	few	TRBJ2-2	TGTGCCAGCAGGGAACAGGGATACACCGGGGAGCTGTTTTTT	CASREQGYTGELFF
NA	TRBV7-9	15	medium-sized	TRBJ2-3	TGTGCCAGCAGCTTATCCGCGCAGGGGGGCGATACGCAGTATTTT	CASSLSAQGGDTQYF